This is a list of T cell receptor beta chains from one sample in a study of siplizumab effects on memory and regulatory T cells. Measured with immunoSEQ multiplex PCR; TCRdb has only the in-frame clones, and not every one. The profile shows 60,000 to 80,000 clones, around four fifths of them singletons. What was sequenced was memory CD4+ T cells sorted from blood. The receptors originated from a human donor in good health. CDR3s include the opening cysteine and the closing phenylalanine or tryptophan. A D gene is named only where the DNA matches it firmly. Some rows mark clone size as missing; the rest say once, few, many or name a class of expanded clone.

TRBJ2-2 | - | TRBD1 | TRBV5-4 | CASSRIPDRDNTGELFF | TGTGCCAGCAGCAGAATCCCGGACAGGGATAACACCGGGGAGCTGTTTTTT
TRBJ1-3 | - | - | TRBV10-3 | CAISEGLKSGNTIYF | TGTGCCATCAGTGAGGGGTTAAAATCTGGAAACACCATATATTTT
TRBJ2-2 | - | TRBD1 | TRBV18 | CASSGQGANTGELFF | TGTGCCAGCTCCGGACAGGGGGCGAACACCGGGGAGCTGTTTTTT
TRBJ2-1 | - | TRBD2 | TRBV29-1 | CKGTATLAGYNNEQFF | TGCAAAGGGACAGCTACTCTAGCGGGGTACAACAATGAGCAGTTCTTC
TRBJ2-5 | - | - | TRBV6-5 | CASRKDGSAQYF | TGTGCCAGCAGAAAGGATGGATCGGCCCAGTACTTC
TRBJ1-5 | few | - | TRBV6-6 | CASRPSGDNQPQHF | TGTGCCAGCAGACCTTCAGGGGACAATCAGCCCCAGCATTTT
TRBJ2-2 | once | TRBD2 | TRBV10-3 | CAIRGLAGVSTGELFF | TGTGCCATCAGGGGACTAGCGGGAGTCTCTACCGGGGAGCTGTTTTTT
TRBJ1-4 | - | TRBD1 | TRBV14 | CASSQPGQGPGEKLFF | TGTGCCAGCAGCCAACCGGGACAGGGCCCAGGTGAAAAACTGTTTTTT
TRBJ2-1 | - | TRBD2 | TRBV6-6 | CASIGRLGSNEQFF | TGTGCCAGCATCGGGAGGTTGGGTTCCAATGAGCAGTTCTTC
TRBJ2-7 | - | TRBD2 | TRBV4-1 | CASSPYGRLAGGPGGYEQYF | TGCGCCAGCAGCCCCTATGGGCGACTAGCGGGAGGGCCAGGAGGGTACGAGCAGTACTTC
TRBJ1-5 | - | - | TRBV19 | CASSTSPTTPPQHF | TGTGCCAGTAGTACAAGCCCAACGACCCCGCCCCAGCATTTT
TRBJ2-7 | - | - | TRBV7-2 | CASSLTLGPRYEQYF | TGTGCCAGCAGCCTAACTCTGGGCCCACGCTACGAGCAGTACTTC
TRBJ2-4 | few | - | TRBV2 | CASSEARSSKNIQYF | TGTGCCAGCAGTGAAGCGAGGAGTTCCAAAAACATTCAGTACTTC
TRBJ2-7 | - | TRBD2 | TRBV5-1 | CASSLEGLGGEQYF | TGCGCCAGCAGCTTGGAGGGACTAGGAGGCGAGCAGTACTTC
TRBJ1-2 | - | TRBD1 | TRBV14 | CASSQDSGQGRNYGYTF | TGTGCCAGCAGCCAAGATTCGGGACAGGGGAGGAACTATGGCTACACCTTC
TRBJ1-5 | - | TRBD1 | TRBV4-1 | CASSPVPGQLNQPQHF | TGCGCCAGCAGCCCGGTCCCGGGACAGCTCAATCAGCCCCAGCATTTT
TRBJ2-3 | once | - | TRBV2 | CASSAMRQGGDTQYF | TGTGCCAGCAGTGCTATGCGGCAGGGAGGAGATACGCAGTATTTT
TRBJ1-1 | - | - | TRBV18 | CASSPTTGPNTEAFF | TGTGCCAGCTCACCTACTACAGGACCGAACACTGAAGCTTTCTTT
TRBJ2-1 | - | TRBD1 | TRBV7-8 | CASTPFAGQGYNEQFF | TGTGCCAGCACTCCCTTCGCCGGACAGGGCTACAATGAGCAGTTCTTC
TRBJ2-1 | - | - | TRBV19 | CASSIRSLVSDNEQFF | TGTGCCAGTAGTATTCGGAGTCTAGTTTCAGACAATGAGCAGTTCTTC
TRBJ1-5 | - | TRBD1 | TRBV19 | CASSIAGQEYSNQPQHF | TGTGCCAGTAGTATTGCCGGACAGGAGTATAGCAATCAGCCCCAGCATTTT
TRBJ1-1 | - | - | TRBV6-5 | CASRTSMRTEAFF | TGTGCCAGCAGGACATCAATGAGGACTGAAGCTTTCTTT
TRBJ1-2 | - | TRBD1 | TRBV5-6 | CASSPQGQGAYGYTF | TGTGCCAGCAGCCCACAAGGGCAGGGGGCCTATGGCTACACCTTC
TRBJ2-7 | - | - | TRBV15 | CATSRDLISYEQYF | TGTGCCACCAGCAGAGATCTGATTTCCTACGAGCAGTACTTC